This T cell receptor beta chain comes out of a study of blood T cells in healthy people across ages. Study-wide findings and caveats: TCR beta diversity per million T cells fell roughly linearly with age.

Combining a sample-barcoded 5' primer with a J-beta primer mix, a second PCR ran for 7 to 11 cycles. TCRdb ran MiXCR on the 5' RACE reads and lists one entry per CDR3 protein. The table shows fewer than 2,000,000 distinct CDR3 sequences, with 30% to 40% occurring only once. Between the trimmed V and J ends, which lost 4 bases and 3 bases, there was a span of 18 bases. CDR3 length equals 16 residues. In germline, CDR1 is SGHTA, CDR2 FQGNSA. This clonotype came up a few times. Antigen specificity is unknown. Material: blood. The source of this sequence is a human donor in good health. This chain connects TRBV7-2 to TRBJ1-1; a possible D gene is TRBD1 (6 bases). CDR3 in DNA: TGTGCCAGCAGCTCACACAGGGACTTGGAGGACACTGAAGCTTTCTTT. It specifies CASSSHRDLEDTEAFF.